Listed below are T cell receptor beta chains from one sample, sequenced in a study of blood T cell repertoires in COVID-19. The assay was immunoSEQ multiplex PCR, and TCRdb's table has in-frame clones only and misses some. The data show tens of thousands of clones, around 90% seen once. Input material: peripheral blood. These receptor sequences come from a man aged 50 to 60 with active COVID-19. The CDR3 runs from the conserved cysteine through the conserved F or W. Each record gives: CDR3 length, clone size, D gene, V gene, J gene, CDR3 protein, CDR3 DNA. A D gene is named only where the DNA matches it firmly. Rows may omit the clone size; those that give it use once, few, many or a size class.

>15|.|.|TRBV6-1|TRBJ2-1
CASSESVDMRNEQFF
TGTGCCAGCAGTGAGTCGGTAGATATGAGGAATGAGCAGTTCTTC
>15|.|.|TRBV3-1/TRBV3-2|TRBJ1-2
CASSQDLRGSSGYTF
TGTGCCAGCAGCCAAGATCTCAGGGGATCCTCTGGCTACACCTTC
>14|.|.|TRBV6-5|TRBJ2-7
CASSPPLGGNEQYF
TGTGCCAGCAGTCCCCCTTTAGGGGGAAACGAGCAGTACTTC
>13|.|.|TRBV6-2/TRBV6-3|TRBJ1-5
CASSYEGLEPQHF
TGTGCCAGCAGTTACGAGGGTTTGGAGCCCCAGCATTTT
>14|.|.|TRBV7-6|TRBJ2-1
CASSSQWTGNEQFF
TGTGCCAGCAGCTCTCAATGGACTGGCAATGAGCAGTTCTTC
>15|.|.|TRBV5-1|TRBJ2-6
CATHTTGTGANVLTF
TGCGCCACCCACACCACAGGGACCGGGGCCAACGTCCTGACTTTC
>14|.|.|TRBV7-8|TRBJ2-7
CASGSRGTDYEQYF
TGTGCCAGCGGGTCGAGGGGGACGGACTACGAGCAGTACTTC
>13|.|.|TRBV7-8|TRBJ1-2
CASSAGKNYGYTF
TGTGCCAGCAGCGCCGGGAAAAACTATGGCTACACCTTC
>13|once|.|TRBV28|TRBJ2-2
CASSFEVAGELFF
TGTGCCAGCAGTTTTGAGGTGGCCGGGGAGCTGTTTTTT
>13|few|TRBD2|TRBV11-2|TRBJ2-2
CAGASGKTGELFF
TGTGCCGGGGCCAGCGGGAAGACCGGGGAGCTGTTTTTT
>17|.|.|TRBV5-8|TRBJ2-7
CASSFNINRGGSYEQYF
TGTGCCAGCAGCTTTAACATTAACAGGGGGGGTTCCTACGAGCAGTACTTC
>13|.|.|TRBV6-1|TRBJ1-2
CASSEGGFYGYTF
TGTGCCAGCAGTGAGGGAGGGTTCTATGGCTACACCTTC
>14|.|.|TRBV9|TRBJ2-2
CASSVEQGGGELFF
TGTGCCAGCAGCGTAGAACAGGGCGGCGGGGAGCTGTTTTTT
>16|.|TRBD2|TRBV19|TRBJ2-5
CASSISGRAGEETQYF
TGTGCCAGTAGTATAAGCGGGAGGGCCGGGGAAGAGACCCAGTACTTC
>17|.|.|TRBV15|TRBJ1-2
CATRTNTFWTANYGYTF
TGTGCCACCAGGACGAATACCTTTTGGACAGCAAACTATGGCTACACCTTC
>17|few|TRBD1|TRBV18|TRBJ2-7
CASSLSLTGFSSYEQYF
TGTGCCAGCTCACTATCCCTGACAGGGTTCAGCTCCTACGAGCAGTACTTC
>15|.|.|TRBV5-6|TRBJ1-3
CASSPRVSSGNTIYF
TGTGCCAGCAGCCCCAGGGTTAGCTCTGGAAACACCATATATTTT
>15|.|.|TRBV5-1|TRBJ1-4
CASSFGTGTNEKLFF
TGCGCCAGCAGCTTTGGAACCGGGACTAATGAAAAACTGTTTTTT
>18|once|.|TRBV5-4|TRBJ2-6
CASSFTVGRPSGANVLTF
TGTGCCAGCAGCTTTACAGTGGGGAGGCCCTCTGGGGCCAACGTCCTGACTTTC
>14|.|TRBD1|TRBV7-9|TRBJ2-5
CASSTYRGQETQYF
TGTGCCAGCAGCACCTACAGGGGCCAAGAGACCCAGTACTTC
>12|.|.|TRBV9|TRBJ1-2
CASSDGGRGYTF
TGTGCCAGCAGCGACGGGGGGCGCGGCTACACCTTC
>15|.|.|TRBV5-6|TRBJ1-6
CASSLDHRKSSPLHF
TGTGCCAGCAGCTTGGACCACAGGAAAAGTTCACCCCTCCACTTT
>16|once|.|TRBV5-6|TRBJ1-5
CASSRRGGRSNQPQHF
TGTGCCAGCAGCCGGCGGGGGGGCCGCAGCAATCAGCCCCAGCATTTT
>14|.|.|TRBV6-2/TRBV6-3|TRBJ1-4
CASSRQFQNEKLFF
TGTGCCAGCAGCCGACAGTTTCAAAATGAAAAACTGTTTTTT
>13|.|.|TRBV12-3/TRBV12-4|TRBJ2-7
CASSWTFSYEQYF
TGTGCCAGCAGTTGGACATTTTCCTACGAGCAGTACTTC
>17|.|.|TRBV28|TRBJ1-1
CASSPQGVFTGNTEAFF
TGTGCCAGCAGCCCCCAAGGAGTATTTACAGGGAACACTGAAGCTTTCTTT
>15|.|TRBD2|TRBV3-1/TRBV3-2|TRBJ2-1
CASSLAGMSYNEQFF
TGTGCCAGCAGCCTAGCGGGGATGTCCTACAATGAGCAGTTCTTC
>15|.|.|TRBV5-1|TRBJ1-2
CASSLGGSRDYGYTF
TGCGCCAGCAGCTTGGGTGGCAGCAGGGACTATGGCTACACCTTC
>13|.|.|TRBV9|TRBJ1-2
CASSPTGNYGYTF
TGTGCCAGCAGCCCAACAGGAAACTATGGCTACACCTTC
>12|.|.|TRBV5-8|TRBJ2-2
CASTFYTGELFF
TGTGCCAGCACGTTTTACACCGGGGAGCTGTTTTTT
>15|.|TRBD1|TRBV5-1|TRBJ1-1
CASSPATGGGDEAFF
TGCGCCAGCAGCCCCGCGACAGGGGGCGGTGATGAAGCTTTCTTT
>16|once|TRBD2|TRBV4-3|TRBJ2-1
CASSQDGGGSYNEQFF
TGCGCCAGCAGCCAAGATGGGGGGGGGTCGTACAATGAGCAGTTCTTC
>17|.|.|TRBV7-9|TRBJ1-1
CASSSHGGGEINTEAFF
TGTGCCAGCAGCTCCCACGGTGGGGGCGAAATAAACACTGAAGCTTTCTTT
>16|.|TRBD2|TRBV27|TRBJ2-5
CASSLSRAGGPQTQYF
TGTGCCAGCAGTTTATCTCGAGCGGGAGGGCCGCAGACCCAGTACTTC
>16|.|.|TRBV6-2/TRBV6-3|TRBJ1-5
CASSYSPPDIYQPQHF
TGTGCCAGCAGTTACAGCCCCCCTGACATTTATCAGCCCCAGCATTTT
>16|once|.|TRBV19|TRBJ2-2
CASSIWLETNTGELFF
TGTGCCAGTAGTATATGGCTGGAGACGAACACCGGGGAGCTGTTTTTT
>14|.|TRBD1|TRBV5-4|TRBJ2-5
CASSFAGGGETQYF
TGTGCCAGCAGCTTTGCAGGGGGCGGAGAGACCCAGTACTTC
>15|.|TRBD1|TRBV6-4|TRBJ2-1
CASSEGTGSPNEQFF
TGTGCCAGCAGTGAAGGGACAGGGTCCCCTAATGAGCAGTTCTTC
>15|.|TRBD1|TRBV2|TRBJ2-2
CASSLGQGYTGELFF
TGTGCCAGCAGTCTGGGACAGGGGTACACCGGGGAGCTGTTTTTT
>15|once|.|TRBV5-6|TRBJ1-2
CASSDAPTVNYGYTF
TGTGCCAGCAGCGATGCTCCGACAGTTAACTATGGCTACACCTTC
>15|once|TRBD2|TRBV13|TRBJ2-1
CASSSRTSGYNEQFF
TGTGCCAGCAGCTCCCGAACTAGCGGGTACAATGAGCAGTTCTTC
>16|.|TRBD1|TRBV5-1|TRBJ1-3
CASSPGTGLSGNTIYF
TGCGCCAGCAGCCCGGGGACAGGGCTGTCTGGAAACACCATATATTTT